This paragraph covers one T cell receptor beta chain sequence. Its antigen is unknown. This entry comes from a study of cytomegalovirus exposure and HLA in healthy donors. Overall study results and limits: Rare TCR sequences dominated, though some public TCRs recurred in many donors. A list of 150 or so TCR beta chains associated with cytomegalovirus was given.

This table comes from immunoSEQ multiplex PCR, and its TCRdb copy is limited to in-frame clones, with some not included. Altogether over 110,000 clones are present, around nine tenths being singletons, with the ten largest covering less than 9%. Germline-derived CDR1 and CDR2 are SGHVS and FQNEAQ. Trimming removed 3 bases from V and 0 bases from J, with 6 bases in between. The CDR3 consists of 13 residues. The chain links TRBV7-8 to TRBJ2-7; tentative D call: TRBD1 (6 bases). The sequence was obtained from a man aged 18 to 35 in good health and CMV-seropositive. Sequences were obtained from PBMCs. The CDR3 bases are TGTGCCAGCAGCTTGGACAGCTCCTACGAGCAGTACTTC. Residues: CASSLDSSYEQYF.